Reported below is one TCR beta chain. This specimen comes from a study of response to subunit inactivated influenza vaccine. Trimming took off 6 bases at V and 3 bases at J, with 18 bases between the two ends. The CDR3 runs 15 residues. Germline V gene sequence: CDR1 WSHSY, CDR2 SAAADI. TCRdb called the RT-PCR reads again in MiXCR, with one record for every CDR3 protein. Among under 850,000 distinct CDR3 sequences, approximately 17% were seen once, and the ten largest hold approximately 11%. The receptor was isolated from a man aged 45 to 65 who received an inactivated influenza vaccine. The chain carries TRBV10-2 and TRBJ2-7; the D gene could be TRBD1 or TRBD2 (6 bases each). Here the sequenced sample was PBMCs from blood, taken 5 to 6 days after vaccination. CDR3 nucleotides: TGCGCCAGCAGGAGGGGGGAAGTGGGAGGCTACGAGCAGTACTTC. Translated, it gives CASRRGEVGGYEQYF.